This T cell receptor (beta chain) was identified in a study of cytomegalovirus exposure and HLA in healthy donors. V dropped 4 bases and J dropped 7; count of bases not matched to a gene: 9. Per germline, CDR1 KGHSH and CDR2 LQKENI. The CDR3 is made up of 15 amino acids. Researchers ran the PCR with 60 Vbeta and 13 Jbeta primers. Libraries were prepared by immunoSEQ multiplex PCR; TCRdb keeps only in-frame clonotypes and omits some of them. The data show about 160,000 clones, roughly 82% seen once. The receptor comes from a man aged 45-65 years in good health and CMV-seropositive. The sample consisted of PBMCs. The V gene is TRBV18, the J gene TRBJ1-5; 8 bases fit TRBD1. CDR3 residues: CASSLQGAQGQPQHF. The CDR3 coding sequence is TGTGCCAGCTCACTTCAGGGGGCGCAGGGCCAGCCCCAGCATTTT.